This T cell receptor beta chain comes out of a study of blood T cell repertoires in COVID-19. Background on the study: Acute and convalescent COVID-19 specimens originated in the United States, Italy and Spain. Nucleic acid was either cDNA or gDNA, and it came from T cells, B-cell-depleted T cells, or PBMCs.

In the original processing: For nucleated cells, counts were estimated from reference gene primer amplification. Sequencing was performed with immunoSEQ multiplex PCR; in TCRdb, only in-frame clones are kept and a portion is missing. The DNA was the basis for D and trimming; V, J and clone size are from that table. The repertoire holds over 30,000 clones, with 91% as singletons. This CDR3 region has 13 residues. The V gene lost 8 bases and the J gene lost 4 bases, with 14 bases spanning the gap. CDR1 and CDR2 from the germline V gene are MGHDK and SYGVNS. This clonotype was obtained from a human donor in a cohort sampled during active COVID-19. Sequencing was carried out using peripheral blood. The chain couples TRBV25-1 to TRBJ1-1; no firm D call. The CDR3 DNA sequence: TGTGCCAGCCAGGCGCTGACCCTCACTGAAGCTTTCTTT. It encodes CASQALTLTEAFF.